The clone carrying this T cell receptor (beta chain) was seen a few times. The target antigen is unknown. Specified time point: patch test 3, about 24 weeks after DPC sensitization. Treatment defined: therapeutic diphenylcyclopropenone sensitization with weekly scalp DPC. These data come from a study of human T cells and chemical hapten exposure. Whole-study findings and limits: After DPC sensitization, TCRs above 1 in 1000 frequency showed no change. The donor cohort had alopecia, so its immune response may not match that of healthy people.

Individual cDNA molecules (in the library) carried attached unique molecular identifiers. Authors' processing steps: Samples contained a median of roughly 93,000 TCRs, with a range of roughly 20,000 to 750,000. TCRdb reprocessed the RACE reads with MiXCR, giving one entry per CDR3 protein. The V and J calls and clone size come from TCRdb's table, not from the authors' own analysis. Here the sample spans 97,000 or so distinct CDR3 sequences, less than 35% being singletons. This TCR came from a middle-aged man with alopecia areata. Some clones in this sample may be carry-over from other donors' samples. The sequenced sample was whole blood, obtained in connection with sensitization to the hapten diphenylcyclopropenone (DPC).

DNA for the CDR3: TGTGCCAGCTCACCCAACCACGCAGGAACTGAAGCTTTCTTT. It translates to CASSPNHAGTEAFF. The chain joins TRBV18 to TRBJ1-1; no firm D call. The germline gives CDR1 KGHSH, CDR2 LQKENI. The CDR3 has 14 residues. The germline V and J ends were trimmed by 3 bases and 5 bases, with 13 bases remaining between them. The variable domain in full, with the rest retrieved from reference TRBV18 and TRBJ1-1, is NAGVMQNPRHLVRRRGQEARLRCSPMKGHSHVYWYRQLPEEGLKFMVYLQKENIIDESGMPKERFSAEFPKEGPSILRIQQVVRGDSAAYFCASSPNHAGTEAFFGQGTRLTVV.